What follows are 32 T cell receptor beta chains derived from one specimen sequenced in a study of T cell responses to AZD1222 COVID-19 vaccine. TCRdb's table, derived via immunoSEQ multiplex PCR, lists solely in-frame clones and lacks some. The sample yields 110,000 or so clones, more than 75% seen once. Sequencing was performed on peripheral blood, taken 28 days after the second AZD1222 dose. The receptors derive from an adult who received the AZD1222 COVID-19 vaccine.

The V gene is TRBV18, the J gene TRBJ2-3; no clear D. The CDR3 is 16 amino acids. V lost 3 bases and J 4 bases, leaving 17 bases between the germline ends. CDR1 is KGHSH, CDR2 LQKENI, per germline. The CDR3 coding sequence is TGTGCCAGCTCACCGACCGGTCTGGGTGCCCCAGATACGCAGTATTTT. Residues: CASSPTGLGAPDTQYF.

The rearrangement links TRBV4-3 to TRBJ2-3; a possible D gene is TRBD2 (5 bases). In germline, CDR1 is LGHNA, CDR2 YSLEER. The V end was cut by 3 bases, the J end by 6 bases, with 10 bases between. The CDR3 spans 13 residues. The DNA for the CDR3 is TGCGCCAGCAGCCAGTCAAAGCGGGATACGCAGTATTTT. This gives the protein CASSQSKRDTQYF.

The chain carries TRBV7-8 and TRBJ1-1; D gene ambiguous. Germline CDR1 and CDR2: SGHVS and FQNEAQ. This CDR3 contains 13 residues. Trimming took 1 base from V and 3 from J, leaving 6 bases between them. The DNA of the CDR3 is TGTGCCAGCAGCTTAGACGGGGACACTGAAGCTTTCTTT. This gives the protein CASSLDGDTEAFF. The variable domain in full, completed from reference TRBV7-8 and TRBJ1-1, reads GAGVSQSPRYKVAKRGQDVALRCDPISGHVSLFWYQQALGQGPEFLTYFQNEAQLDKSGLPSDRFFAERPEGSVSTLKIQRTQQEDSAVYLCASSLDGDTEAFFGQGTRLTVV.

V gene TRBV14 combines with J gene TRBJ1-2, with unresolved D. Germline loops: CDR1 SGHDN, CDR2 FVKESK. The V end was cut by 0 bases, the J end by 3 bases, with 11 bases between. The CDR3 spans 15 residues. CDR3 nucleotides: TGTGCCAGCAGCCAAGACAGCACAAAGGACTATGGCTACACCTTC. Translated, it gives CASSQDSTKDYGYTF. The full variable domain, its missing parts supplied by reference TRBV14 and TRBJ1-2, is EAGVTQFPSHSVIEKGQTVTLRCDPISGHDNLYWYRRVMGKEIKFLLHFVKESKQDESGMPNNRFLAERTGGTYSTLKVQPAELEDSGVYFCASSQDSTKDYGYTFGSGTRLTVV.

This chain links TRBV24-1 with TRBJ2-1, with D perhaps TRBD1 (6 bases). Trimming shortened V by 0 bases and J by 1 base, and 15 bases separated the two germline ends. CDR1 and CDR2 from the germline V gene are KGHDR and SFDVKD. The CDR3 sequence is 18 residues long. The CDR3 here is CATSDLPRRGRSYNEQFF. As DNA, the CDR3 is TGTGCCACCAGTGATTTGCCCCGAAGGGGGAGATCCTACAATGAGCAGTTCTTC.

J is TRBJ2-5 and V is TRBV5-1; D perhaps matches TRBD1 (6 bases). V lost 4 bases and J lost 4, with 14 bases in between. The CDR3 extends over 14 amino acids. Germline V lookup: CDR1 SGHRS, CDR2 YFSETQ. The CDR3 protein is CASSTRQATETQYF. CDR3 in DNA: TGCGCCAGCAGCACCCGACAGGCAACAGAGACCCAGTACTTC.

The rearrangement links TRBV7-2 to TRBJ1-6; 7 bases agree with TRBD1. Unmatched junction bases numbered 13, after V lost 2 bases and J lost 9 bases. CDR1 and CDR2 (germline): SGHTA, FQGNSA. This CDR3 is built from 17 residues. The CDR3 is CASSLSGSGTVTSPLHF. CDR3 in DNA: TGTGCCAGCAGCTTATCGGGATCCGGGACAGTAACTTCACCCCTCCACTTT.

The V call is TRBV7-3, the J call TRBJ1-4; D is possibly TRBD1 (6 bases). The CDR3 has 15 residues. V lost 4 bases to trimming and J lost 5 bases, with 14 bases between them. CDR1 and CDR2 from the germline V gene are SGHTA and FQGTGA. The CDR3: CASSSTGSWNEKLFF. The CDR3 DNA reads TGTGCCAGCAGCTCTACAGGGTCCTGGAATGAAAAACTGTTTTTT. The full variable domain, completed using reference TRBV7-3 and TRBJ1-4, is GAGVSQTPSNKVTEKGKYVELRCDPISGHTALYWYRQSLGQGPEFLIYFQGTGAADDSGLPNDRFFAVRPEGSVSTLKIQRTERGDSAVYLCASSSTGSWNEKLFFGSGTQLSVL.

The V and J genes are TRBV4-2 and TRBJ1-6, with unresolved D. Deletions cut 4 bases from V and 6 bases from J, with 10 bases between. Per germline, CDR1 LGHNA and CDR2 YNFKEQ. This CDR3 has 14 residues. As DNA, the CDR3 is TGTGCCAGCAGCCCCGGGAGAACTAATTCACCCCTCCACTTT. This sequence encodes CASSPGRTNSPLHF.

This sequence joins TRBV5-3 and TRBJ2-7, with D unclear. TRBV5-3 is annotated as an ORF whose role is uncertain. Trimming stripped 4 bases from V and 0 bases from J, with 14 bases between. There are 15 residues in the CDR3. For the CDR3, the DNA is TGTGCCAGAAGCCGGTCGACTCCGAGCTCCTACGAGCAGTACTTC. Translated: CARSRSTPSSYEQYF.

The chain uses TRBV10-3 and TRBJ2-3, with a weak D call TRBD1 (6 bases). Germline V gene lookup returns CDR1 ENHRY and CDR2 SYGVKD. The V and J ends lost 2 bases and 2 bases respectively, with 11 bases between them. This CDR3 spans 15 amino acids. The CDR3 protein is CAISEGGRYTDTQYF. The DNA for the CDR3 is TGTGCCATCAGTGAGGGGGGCCGGTACACAGATACGCAGTATTTT.

This clone turned up a few times. V usage is TRBV4-3 and J usage is TRBJ1-2; D gene unclear. The CDR3 covers 13 residues. V shed 0 bases and J shed 8 bases, with 10 bases lying between them. The germline V gene encodes CDR1 LGHNA and CDR2 YSLEER. This CDR3 reads CASSQDTVGGYTF. The CDR3 nucleotides are TGCGCCAGCAGCCAAGATACAGTGGGAGGCTACACCTTC.

This rearrangement joins TRBV7-2 to TRBJ2-7, with D tentatively TRBD1 (5 bases). Trimming stripped 0 bases from V and 6 bases from J, with 9 bases between. This CDR3 has 13 residues. Germline V gene lookup returns CDR1 SGHTA and CDR2 FQGNSA. The CDR3 sequence: CASSLAEGAEQYF. The CDR3 DNA follows: TGTGCCAGCAGCTTAGCGGAAGGGGCCGAGCAGTACTTC.

This rearrangement joins TRBV4-1 to TRBJ2-1; D gene unclear. This CDR3 comprises 12 residues. Trimming stripped 3 bases from V and 4 bases from J, with 4 bases between. CDR1 and CDR2 from the germline V gene are MGHRA and YSYEKL. The CDR3 nucleotides are TGCGCCAGCAGCCAGCCTTACAATGAGCAGTTCTTC. Translation: CASSQPYNEQFF.

The chain links TRBV2 to TRBJ2-2; 8 bases are shared with TRBD2. Germline V gene sequence: CDR1 SNHLY, CDR2 FYNNEI. This CDR3 comprises 15 residues. V shed 5 bases, J shed 1 base, and the junction held 3 bases outside the gene matches. This CDR3 is CASSISGKNTGELFF. Written as DNA, the CDR3 is TGTGCCAGCAGTATTAGCGGGAAGAACACCGGGGAGCTGTTTTTT. Complete variable domain (other parts from reference TRBV2 and TRBJ2-2): EPEVTQTPSHQVTQMGQEVILRCVPISNHLYFYWYRQILGQKVEFLVSFYNNEISEKSEIFDDQFSVERPDGSNFTLKIRSTKLEDSAMYFCASSISGKNTGELFFGEGSRLTVL.

The CDR3 spells CASSYYRGRVTEAFF. In nucleotides, the CDR3 is TGTGCCAGCAGTTACTACAGGGGGCGCGTCACTGAAGCTTTCTTT. The chain joins TRBV6-5 to TRBJ1-1; 9 nucleotides align to TRBD1. V lost 1 base, J lost 4 bases, and 4 bases stayed unmatched. The germline gives CDR1 MNHEY, CDR2 SVGAGI. There are 15 residues in the CDR3.

The chain links TRBV5-6 to TRBJ1-1; weak D call: TRBD1 (5 bases). The CDR3 is 15 residues long. The germline V gene has CDR1 SGHDT and CDR2 YYEEEE. The V end lost 4 bases, the J end lost 5 bases, and 18 bases lay between the germline ends. The CDR3 loop is CASSTTGAAGTEAFF. The CDR3 DNA follows: TGTGCCAGCAGCACTACCGGGGCCGCCGGGACTGAAGCTTTCTTT.

V usage is TRBV7-8 and J usage is TRBJ2-3; possible D gene TRBD2, 5 bases. Trimming took 3 bases from V and 1 from J, leaving 17 bases between them. In germline, CDR1 is SGHVS, CDR2 FQNEAQ. This CDR3 spans 17 amino acids. This CDR3 is CASSLPKGREGTDTQYF. DNA of the CDR3: TGTGCCAGCAGCTTGCCGAAAGGGAGAGAGGGCACAGATACGCAGTATTTT.

This chain connects TRBV11-2 to TRBJ1-2; D gene ambiguous. The CDR3 extends over 13 amino acids. Germline V gene lookup returns CDR1 SGHAT and CDR2 FQNNGV. V lost 0 bases, J lost 8 bases, and 10 bases lay in between. The CDR3, as DNA: TGTGCCAGCAGCTTAGAGCCCTCGGGGGGCTACACCTTC. It yields the protein CASSLEPSGGYTF.

The V and J genes are TRBV7-9 and TRBJ2-3, with TRBD1 as a possible D gene (5 bases). Trimming cost V 5 bases and J 3 bases, with 12 bases left between them. This CDR3 comprises 14 residues. Germline-derived CDR1 and CDR2 are SEHNR and FQNEAQ (reference sequence). Here the CDR3 reads CASSTGRATDTQYF. The CDR3 DNA is TGTGCCAGCAGCACCGGCAGGGCGACAGATACGCAGTATTTT.

This sequence joins TRBV20-1 and TRBJ1-6; a possible D gene is TRBD1 (5 bases). Looked up from germline, CDR1 is DFQATT and CDR2 is SNEGSKA (reference sequence). V was clipped by 3 bases and J by 8 bases, with 11 bases between them. CDR3 length equals 13 residues. The CDR3 protein is CSASSTADSPLHF. CDR3 in DNA: TGCAGTGCTAGTTCGACAGCCGATTCACCCCTCCACTTT.

The chain couples TRBV4-3 to TRBJ2-3; D uncertain. V lost 1 base to trimming and J lost 2 bases, with 10 bases between them. The CDR3 runs to 15 residues. Germline-derived CDR1 and CDR2 are LGHNA and YSLEER. CDR3 nucleotides: TGCGCCAGCAGCCAAGCAGGCTCCCCCACAGATACGCAGTATTTT. This translates into CASSQAGSPTDTQYF.

J is TRBJ2-7 and V is TRBV5-1; no clear D. Germline V gene sequence: CDR1 SGHRS, CDR2 YFSETQ. The CDR3 loop spans 13 amino acids. Trimming removed 1 base at V and 7 bases at J, with 12 bases between. CDR3 protein: CASSLTLSGEQYF. CDR3 DNA sequence: TGCGCCAGCAGCTTGACTCTCTCTGGGGAGCAGTACTTC.

The V and J genes are TRBV7-3 and TRBJ1-6; 7 bases map to TRBD1. The CDR3 contains 16 residues. Germline CDR1 SGHTA, CDR2 FQGTGA. V was clipped by 2 bases and J by 0 bases; unmatched bases: 1. The CDR3 sequence is CASSLEGASYNSPLHF. The CDR3 DNA reads TGTGCCAGCAGCTTAGAGGGGGCCTCCTATAATTCACCCCTCCACTTT.

This clone has more than one count but fewer than ten. This chain links TRBV7-3 with TRBJ2-5, with 7 bases that match TRBD2. Germline V gene data show CDR1 as SGHTA and CDR2 as FQGTGA. With 1 base clipped from V and 5 bases from J, the junction kept 10 bases outside the gene matches. The CDR3 totals 16 residues. CDR3 protein: CASSLRGGVSGETQYF. In DNA form, the CDR3 reads TGTGCCAGCAGCTTAAGGGGGGGAGTTTCGGGCGAGACCCAGTACTTC.

The V gene is TRBV6-4, the J gene TRBJ2-7; no clear D gene. The CDR3 consists of 18 residues. V lost 11 bases, J lost 2 bases, and 31 bases lay in between. The germline CDR1 and CDR2 sequences are MRHNA and SNTAGT. The CDR3 DNA reads TGTGCCGACCGAACTGCATGTCGCGAGGCCCCCCCTGCCTACGAGCAGTACTTC. Residues: CADRTACREAPPAYEQYF.

V and J are TRBV4-2 and TRBJ2-3; D assignment may be TRBD1 or TRBD2 (6 bases each). Germline V gene sequence: CDR1 LGHNA, CDR2 YNFKEQ. V lost 1 base, J lost 2 bases, and 16 bases lay in between. The CDR3 runs to 17 residues. The CDR3 DNA sequence: TGTGCCAGCAGCCAAGGCCCCACGGGGGCCTCCACAGATACGCAGTATTTT. It yields the protein CASSQGPTGASTDTQYF.

The chain's CDR3 is CASSLAGAYEQYF. The CDR3 nucleotides read TGTGCCAGCAGCTTAGCGGGTGCCTACGAGCAGTACTTC. This sequence joins TRBV7-9 and TRBJ2-7; D gene uncertain. The V gene lost 0 bases and the J gene lost 2 bases, with 5 bases spanning the gap. The CDR3 is 13 amino acids. Germline V gene lookup returns CDR1 SEHNR and CDR2 FQNEAQ (reference sequence).

The V call is TRBV7-9, the J call TRBJ1-4, with D perhaps matching TRBD1 (5 bases). The V end was cut by 1 base, the J end by 7 bases, with 13 bases between. The CDR3 runs to 15 residues. The germline V gene encodes CDR1 SEHNR and CDR2 FQNEAQ (reference sequence). The CDR3 protein is CASSLEGETGEKLFF. CDR3 coding DNA: TGTGCCAGCAGCTTAGAAGGGGAGACGGGTGAAAAACTGTTTTTT.

This clone has a single count. V is TRBV7-3 and J is TRBJ2-1; possibly TRBD2 for D (6 bases). This CDR3 comprises 15 residues. CDR1 is SGHTA and CDR2 is FQGTGA in the germline V gene. V was trimmed by 3 bases and J by 0 bases, leaving 9 bases between them. Here the CDR3 DNA reads TGTGCCAGCAGCTTGGAGGGAAGCTCCTACAATGAGCAGTTCTTC. It translates to CASSLEGSSYNEQFF.

The chain employs TRBV29-1 and TRBJ1-1, with 7 positions matching TRBD1. J lost 1 base, V lost 4 bases, and 3 bases had no gene match. The CDR3 extends over 13 amino acids. CDR1 and CDR2 (germline): SQVTM, ANQGSEA. CDR3 sequence reads: CSVGDSKNTEAFF. CDR3 sequence (DNA): TGCAGCGTTGGGGACAGTAAGAACACTGAAGCTTTCTTT. The whole variable domain, filled in from reference TRBV29-1 and TRBJ1-1, reads SAVISQKPSRDICQRGTSLTIQCQVDSQVTMMFWYRQQPGQSLTLIATANQGSEATYESGFVIDKFPISRPNLTFSTLTVSNMSPEDSSIYLCSVGDSKNTEAFFGQGTRLTVV.

The chain has TRBV9 and TRBJ1-2, with D perhaps matching TRBD1 (6 bases). CDR3 size: 13 residues. The germline CDR1 and CDR2 sequences are SGDLS and YYNGEE. Trimming stripped 4 bases from V and 4 bases from J, with 11 bases between. The CDR3 nucleotides read TGTGCCAGCAGCCGGACAGAGCCCTATGGCTACACCTTC. Its translation: CASSRTEPYGYTF.